The following is a TCR beta chain sequence with its context. What it binds is not known. Libraries were prepared by immunoSEQ multiplex PCR; TCRdb keeps only in-frame clonotypes and omits some of them. Of some 30,000 clones in the sample, about 78% are singletons; the top ten hold roughly 15%. The sample belongs to a study of CD4 T cells in relation to SARS-CoV-2 and coronaviruses. Study in general: TCR beta CDR3s were sequenced after approximately ten-day antigen culture of PBMCs. Negative control cultures got HIV-1 Nef peptides or no peptide.

Before the COVID-19 pandemic, during about 2011-2018, CD4+ T cells were taken from unexposed donors. CD4+ T cells were isolated from the cells after nine to eleven days of culture. Looked up from germline, CDR1 is SNHLY and CDR2 is FYNNEI. V was shortened by 7 bases and J by 0 bases, with 10 bases between the two germline ends. This CDR3 comprises 14 residues. The TCR sequence derives from a human donor in good health. The sequenced sample consisted of CD4+ T cells from PBMCs, cultured in vitro. The gene calls are TRBV2 and TRBJ1-5; no firm D call. The CDR3 loop is CASTLEISNQPQHF. For the CDR3, the DNA is TGTGCCAGCACCCTGGAGATTAGCAATCAGCCCCAGCATTTT. The full variable domain, rest sourced from reference TRBV2 and TRBJ1-5, is EPEVTQTPSHQVTQMGQEVILRCVPISNHLYFYWYRQILGQKVEFLVSFYNNEISEKSEIFDDQFSVERPDGSNFTLKIRSTKLEDSAMYFCASTLEISNQPQHFGDGTRLSIL.